These 12 T cell receptor beta chains share one sample of origin, sequenced in a study of breast tumors, draining lymph nodes, adjacent tissues (dated by TCRdb to about 2016). The axillary draining lymph nodes of breast cancer patients were the source of the lymph node samples. The library was produced with multiplex PCR. Sequencing relied on an Illumina HiSeq 2000. The public sequencing data were trimmed at Q25 with fastp and processed into clonotypes with MiXCR by TCRdb, which kept only in-frame beta chains. CDR3 protein duplicates are merged, each entry listing the most common genes and DNA. The sample yields around 130,000 distinct CDR3 sequences; 21% were counted once. The top ten clones comprise roughly 2.2% of the sample. The sample taken for sequencing was axillary lymph node tissue. The origin of the receptors is a female donor with breast cancer. Some clones in this sample may be carry-over from other donors' samples.

This clonotype was observed many times. The chain combines TRBV20-1 with TRBJ2-1; TRBD2 aligns across 12 bases. Looked up from germline, CDR1 is DFQATT and CDR2 is SNEGSKA (reference sequence). With V trimmed by 1 base and J by 3 bases, 7 bases remained unmatched. This CDR3 contains 17 residues. In DNA form, the CDR3 reads TGCAGTGCTAGAGGTCTAGCGGGAGGGCGCTTCTACAATGAGCAGTTCTTC. Translating gives CSARGLAGGRFYNEQFF.

As for this clonotype: A read error is possible here, since a much larger clone lies one base away. The chain combines TRBV12-3 or TRBV12-4 with TRBJ2-1, with 10 bases aligning to TRBD1. The CDR3 consists of 15 residues. CDR3 nucleotide sequence: TGTGCCAGCAGTTATCGGGACAGGGGCTACAATGAGCAGTCCTTC. Translating it yields CASSYRDRGYNEQSF.

This clonotype was recorded many times. The chain carries TRBV20-1 and TRBJ2-2; possible D gene TRBD2, 6 bases. This CDR3 region has 15 residues. Germline assignment: CDR1 DFQATT and CDR2 SNEGSKA (reference sequence). The V end lost 5 bases, the J end lost 3 bases, and 16 bases lay between the germline ends. The CDR3 spells CSARMGRIDTGELFF. For the CDR3, the DNA is TGCAGTGCTCGAATGGGGAGGATTGACACCGGGGAGCTGTTTTTT.

Concerning this clonotype: A read error is possible here, since a much larger clone lies one base away. This chain connects TRBV5-1 to TRBJ1-2; 7 bases are shared with TRBD1. V dropped 2 bases and J dropped 5; count of bases not matched to a gene: 6. Germline CDR1 and CDR2: SGHRS and YFSETQ. The CDR3 spans 14 residues. The DNA for the CDR3 is TGCGCCAGCAGCTTAAACAGGGGTGTTTATGGCTACACCTTC. This translates into CASSLNRGVYGYTF.

This clonotype was detected many times. This chain joins TRBV4-1 and TRBJ1-5, with TRBD1 matching 7 bases. CDR1 is MGHRA and CDR2 is YSYEKL in the germline V gene. Trimming cost V 3 bases and J 7 bases; bases outside gene matches: 12. This CDR3 spans 16 amino acids. CDR3 DNA sequence: TGCGCCAGCAGCCAGGGGCTCGACAGGGCGCACCAGCCCCAGCATTTT. Encoded protein: CASSQGLDRAHQPQHF.

Comments on this clonotype: The junction shows a germline mismatch at one end, possibly a read error. The V gene is TRBV5-4, the J gene TRBJ2-3; D assignment may be TRBD1 or TRBD2 (5 bases each). Germline V lookup: CDR1 SGHNT, CDR2 YYREEE (reference sequence). This CDR3 region has 18 residues. CDR3 amino acids: CASSYPGSSGLRTDTQCF. Here the CDR3 DNA reads TGTGCCAGCAGCTACCCGGGGAGTTCAGGGCTACGCACAGATACGCAGTGTTTT.

This clonotype was counted ten times or more. DNA for the CDR3: TGCAGTGCTGTCCTGCGGGAGGGCGGGGAGACCCAGTACTTC. Protein: CSAVLREGGETQYF. J is TRBJ2-5 and V is TRBV20-1; 9 bases line up with TRBD2. V shed 5 bases, J shed 5 bases, and the junction held 9 bases outside the gene matches. Germline V gene data show CDR1 as DFQATT and CDR2 as SNEGSKA (reference sequence). The CDR3 has 14 residues.

There are many counts of this clonotype. The chain uses TRBV3-1 and TRBJ2-3; 7 positions agree with TRBD2. V was clipped by 1 base and J by 4 bases; unmatched bases: 2. CDR1 is LGHDT and CDR2 is YNNKEL in the germline V gene (reference sequence). The CDR3 has 14 amino acids. For the CDR3, the DNA is TGTGCCAGCAGCCAAGGCGGGAGCCCAGATACGCAGTATTTT. Protein sequence: CASSQGGSPDTQYF.

This clonotype was detected ten times or more. The chain combines TRBV7-9 with TRBJ2-3; perhaps TRBD1 as D (5 bases). CDR1 and CDR2 (germline): SEHNR, FQNEAQ (reference sequence). Trimming removed 1 base from V and 4 bases from J, with 12 bases in between. This CDR3 is built from 15 residues. CDR3 DNA: TGTGCCAGCAGCTTAGGTCAGGGTGGCGCAGATACGCAGTATTTT. It codes for CASSLGQGGADTQYF.

This clonotype was seen many times. This chain uses TRBV19 with TRBJ2-7; TRBD2 agrees at 7 bases. The CDR3 spans 13 residues. Per germline, CDR1 LNHDA and CDR2 SQIVND (reference sequence). With V trimmed by 8 bases and J by 0 bases, 4 bases remained unmatched. The CDR3 spells CASSGTNSYEQYF. In nucleotides, the CDR3 is TGTGCCAGTTCCGGGACTAACTCCTACGAGCAGTACTTC.

This clonotype has a count of ten or more. The chain couples TRBV7-8 to TRBJ2-5; D may be TRBD2 (6 bases). Germline CDR1 and CDR2: SGHVS and FQNEAQ. Trimming stripped 3 bases from V and 1 base from J, with 12 bases between. The CDR3 loop spans 15 amino acids. The CDR3 coding sequence is TGTGCCAGCAGCTTTTCGGACTACCTCCAAGAGACCCAGTACTTC. It translates to CASSFSDYLQETQYF.

This clonotype showed up just a few times. This could be a read error, since a much larger clone is one nucleotide away. The chain combines TRBV29-1 with TRBJ2-1, with D unclear. From germline, CDR1 is SQVTM and CDR2 ANQGSEA. Trimming stripped 5 bases from V and 7 bases from J, with 6 bases between. The CDR3 is made up of 10 amino acids. The CDR3 reads CSVSLNEQFF. In DNA, the CDR3 is TGCAGCGTTTCCCTTAATGAGCAGTTCTTC.